This record looks at one T cell receptor beta chain sequence and its context. J gave up 4 bases and V 4 bases, and 14 bases lay outside the gene matches. The CDR3 has 17 amino acids. Germline V gene data show CDR1 as MNHEY and CDR2 as SMNVEV (reference sequence). Profiled with immunoSEQ multiplex PCR; TCRdb holds only in-frame clones, not every one. The sample has approximately 79,000 clones, 93% seen once. The sample comes from a study of technical replicates of blood from several donors. The sample taken for sequencing was T cells isolated from PBMCs. This receptor was taken from a human donor in good health. This chain uses TRBV27 with TRBJ2-3; TRBD2 aligns across 7 bases. CDR3 sequence: CASSSNIGRSSPDTQYF. As DNA, the CDR3 is TGTGCCAGCAGTTCTAATATCGGGAGGTCCTCACCAGATACGCAGTATTTT.